This T cell receptor (beta chain) is from a study of blood T cell repertoires in COVID-19. Study summary: Material from acute and convalescent COVID-19 was sourced from the United States, Italy and Spain.

Authors' methods: Amplified reference gene primers provided the basis for estimating nucleated cell counts. Profiled with immunoSEQ multiplex PCR; TCRdb holds only in-frame clones, not every one. The V and J calls and clone size were taken over from that table, and D and trimming were inferred from the DNA. The sample lists 100,000 to 120,000 clones, approximately 78% occurring once. The CDR3 has 16 residues. Germline trimming cut 2 bases from V and 2 bases from J; bases unmatched to any gene: 4. CDR1 is MNHEY and CDR2 is SVGAGI in the germline V gene. The origin of this receptor is a woman over 75 with acute or convalescent COVID-19. Sequencing was done on a sample of peripheral blood. The chain uses TRBV6-5 and TRBJ1-3, with 9 nucleotides matching TRBD1. CDR3 nucleotides: TGTGCCAGCAGTTACGGGACAGGGACCGCTGGAAACACCATATATTTT. Translated, it gives CASSYGTGTAGNTIYF.